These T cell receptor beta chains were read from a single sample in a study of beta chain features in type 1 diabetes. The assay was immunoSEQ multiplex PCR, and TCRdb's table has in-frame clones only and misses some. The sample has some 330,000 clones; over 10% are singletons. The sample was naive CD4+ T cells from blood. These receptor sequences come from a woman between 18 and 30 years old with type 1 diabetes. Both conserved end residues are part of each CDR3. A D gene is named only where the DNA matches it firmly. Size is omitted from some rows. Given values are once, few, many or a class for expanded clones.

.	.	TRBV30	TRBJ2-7	TGTGCCTGGAGTGTGGGGGGCGAGCAGTACTTC	CAWSVGGEQYF
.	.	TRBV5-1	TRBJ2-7	TGCGCCAGCAGCTCGTCCGTAACCTACGAGCAGTACTTC	CASSSSVTYEQYF
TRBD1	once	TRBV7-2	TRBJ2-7	TGTGCCAGCAGCCTTGGACAGGGGGTCTACGAGCAGTACTTC	CASSLGQGVYEQYF
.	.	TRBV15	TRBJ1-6	TGTGCCACCAGCAGAGATTTGGGGGCAGGGTCACCCCTCCACTTT	CATSRDLGAGSPLHF
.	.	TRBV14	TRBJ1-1	TGTGCCAGCAGCCAACCCCGGACAGTCGAAGCTTTCTTT	CASSQPRTVEAFF
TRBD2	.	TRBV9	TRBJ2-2	TGTGCCAGCAGCGTAGCGCCTAGCGGACTGAACTTAAACACCGGGGAGCTGTTTTTT	CASSVAPSGLNLNTGELFF
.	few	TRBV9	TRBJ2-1	TGTGCCAGCAGCGTACAAGCGGGCGGCCCGAGAGAGCAGTTCTTC	CASSVQAGGPREQFF
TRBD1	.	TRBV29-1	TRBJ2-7	TGCAGCGTTGATGGGGACAGCTTCTACGAGCAGTACTTC	CSVDGDSFYEQYF
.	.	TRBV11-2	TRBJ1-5	TGTGCCAGCAGCCCCGACCCCGGGACTTATCAGCCCCAGCATTTT	CASSPDPGTYQPQHF
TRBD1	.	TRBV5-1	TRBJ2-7	TGCGCCAGCAGTCCCGGGACAGGGAGCTACGAGCAGTACTTC	CASSPGTGSYEQYF
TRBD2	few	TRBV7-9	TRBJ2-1	TGTGCCAGCAGCCCAGGGGTTGCGGGACTAGAGTGGAATGAGCAGTTCTTC	CASSPGVAGLEWNEQFF
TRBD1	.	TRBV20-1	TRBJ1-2	TGCAGTGCTTCGGGGACAGTTGGCTACACCTTC	CSASGTVGYTF
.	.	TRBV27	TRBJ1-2	TGTGCCAGCAGTTTATCTCGGACCTGGGGCCGCACGTCCGGCTACACCTTC	CASSLSRTWGRTSGYTF
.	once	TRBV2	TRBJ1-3	TGTGCCAGCAAACTTTCAAACACCATATATTTT	CASKLSNTIYF
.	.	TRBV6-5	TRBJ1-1	TGTGCCATAAACAGGCCCCCTGAAGCTTTCTTT	CAINRPPEAFF
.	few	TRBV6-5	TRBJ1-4	TGTGCCAGCAGTGTGGACGGGGGAAAACTGTTTTTT	CASSVDGGKLFF
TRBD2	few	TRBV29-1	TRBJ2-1	TGCAGCGTCGGGACTAGCGGGCACAATGAGCAGTTCTTC	CSVGTSGHNEQFF
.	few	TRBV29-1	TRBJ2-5	TGCAGCGTTGAAGTGGGCGCCCAAGAGACCCAGTACTTC	CSVEVGAQETQYF
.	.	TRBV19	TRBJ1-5	TGTGCCAGTAGTTCCGATCAGCCCCAGCATTTT	CASSSDQPQHF
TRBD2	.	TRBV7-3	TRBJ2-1	TGTGCCAGCAGCTCCGGGGGGACTAGCTCCTCCTACAATGAGCAGTTCTTC	CASSSGGTSSSYNEQFF
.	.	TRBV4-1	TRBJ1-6	TGCGCCAGCAGCCAAGGGAGGGGACGGAATAATTCACCCCTCCACTTT	CASSQGRGRNNSPLHF
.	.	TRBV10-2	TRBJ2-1	TGCGCCAGCAGTGAAGCCCATGAGCAGTTCTTC	CASSEAHEQFF
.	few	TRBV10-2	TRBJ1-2	TGCGCCAGCAGCACCGGGGAGACGGACACCTTC	CASSTGETDTF
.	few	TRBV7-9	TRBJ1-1	TGTGCCAGCAGCAAGCAGCGGATAATGAACACTGAAGCTTTCTTT	CASSKQRIMNTEAFF
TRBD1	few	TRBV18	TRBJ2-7	TGTGCCAGCTCACCAAAGGGGACAGACCACTCCTACGAGCAGTACTTC	CASSPKGTDHSYEQYF
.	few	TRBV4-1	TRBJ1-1	TGCGCCAGCAGCCAAGGTAGGGGCGGAGGGCCTGAAGCTTTCTTT	CASSQGRGGGPEAFF
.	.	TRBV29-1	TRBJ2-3	TGCAGCGCCCCTAAGCCCAACTCAGATACGCAGTATTTT	CSAPKPNSDTQYF
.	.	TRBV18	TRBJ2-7	TGTGCCAGCTCACCCCCAACAGGGAGCCACGAGCAGTACTTC	CASSPPTGSHEQYF
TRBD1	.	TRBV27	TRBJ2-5	TGTGCCAGCAGAGACCTCTTCAAAGGGGACAGGGGAAAGACCCAGTACTTC	CASRDLFKGDRGKTQYF
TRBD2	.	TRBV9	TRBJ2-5	TGTGCCAGCAGCGCCCGGACGTGGGGAGGGGAGACCCAGTACTTC	CASSARTWGGETQYF
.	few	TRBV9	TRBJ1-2	TGTGCCAGCAGCGTAGGGGGGCAGCCCTACTATGGCTACACCTTC	CASSVGGQPYYGYTF